Detailed here is one T cell receptor beta chain. Other DNA sequences from this sample encode an identical CDR3 as well. TCRdb's table, derived via immunoSEQ multiplex PCR, lists solely in-frame clones and lacks some. The table has approximately 60,000 clones, around 92% seen once. CDR1 and CDR2 (germline): KGHSH, LQKENI. J lost 7 bases, V lost 2 bases, and 14 bases had no gene match. The CDR3 is 18 amino acids. The sample originates from a study of T cell changes during pregnancy in multiple sclerosis. V is TRBV18 and J is TRBJ1-5; 10 bases line up with TRBD1. The sequence came from a female donor in good health, enrolled as a control in a pregnancy study. The specimen comprised peripheral blood, sampled in the second trimester of pregnancy. The CDR3 region is CASSPRFVGQGVGQPQHF. The CDR3 region has the DNA TGTGCCAGCTCACCAAGGTTTGTCGGACAGGGGGTCGGGCAGCCCCAGCATTTT.